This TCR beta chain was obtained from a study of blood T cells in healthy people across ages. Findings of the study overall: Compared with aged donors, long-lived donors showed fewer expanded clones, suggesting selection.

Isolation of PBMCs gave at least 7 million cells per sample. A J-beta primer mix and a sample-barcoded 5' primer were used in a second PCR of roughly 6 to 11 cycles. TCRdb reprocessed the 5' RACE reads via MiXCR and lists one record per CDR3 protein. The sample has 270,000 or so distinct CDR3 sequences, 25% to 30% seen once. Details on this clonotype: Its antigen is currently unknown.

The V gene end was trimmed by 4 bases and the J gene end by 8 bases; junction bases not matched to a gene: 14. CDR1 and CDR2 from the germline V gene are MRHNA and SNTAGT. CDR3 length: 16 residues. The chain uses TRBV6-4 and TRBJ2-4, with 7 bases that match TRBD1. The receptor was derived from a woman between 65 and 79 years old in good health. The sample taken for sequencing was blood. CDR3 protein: CASSVANLRGRDIQYF. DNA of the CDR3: TGTGCCAGCAGTGTGGCCAATCTCAGGGGGAGAGACATTCAGTACTTC.